This TCR beta chain was documented in a study of cytomegalovirus exposure and HLA in healthy donors. PCR involved 60 Vbeta and 13 Jbeta primers. Produced via immunoSEQ multiplex PCR; TCRdb's table is partial and in-frame only. The table shows some 140,000 clones, with around 84% occurring only once. This clonotype was obtained from a woman aged 40 to 50 in good health and CMV-seropositive. The material sequenced was PBMCs.

CDR3 protein: CAWTPPTLKRTQYF. CDR3 nucleotides: TGTGCCTGGACCCCCCCCACCCTCAAGAGGACGCAGTATTTT. The chain recombines TRBV30 with TRBJ2-3; D uncertain. The germline V and J ends were trimmed by 4 bases and 9 bases, with 20 bases remaining between them. The CDR3 is 14 residues long. Germline CDR1 GTSNPN, CDR2 SVGIG (reference sequence).